This entry features one T cell receptor (beta chain) sequence. The data were obtained in a study of technical replicates of blood from a handful of donors. Some clones are missing from TCRdb's copy, which holds only in-frame ones; the method was immunoSEQ multiplex PCR. Found here are approximately 87,000 clones, around 90% of them singletons; the top ten hold approximately 0.4%. Sequencing was done on a sample of T cells isolated from PBMCs. The source is a human donor in good health. Some clones in this sample may be carry-over from other donors' samples.

The CDR3 DNA is TGTGCCAGCAGCTTGTTGGGACAGGGCAGGGAGCAGTACTTC. Translation: CASSLLGQGREQYF. The chain uses TRBV7-2 and TRBJ2-7; 9 bases are a match to TRBD1. Germline CDR1 is SGHTA and CDR2 is FQGNSA. The CDR3 runs to 14 residues. The V and J ends lost 3 bases and 7 bases, in that order; junction bases with no gene match: 7.